This is a list of T cell receptor beta chains from one sample in a study of Ad26.COV2.S vaccination and SARS-CoV-2 variants. Repertoires were generated with immunoSEQ multiplex PCR, while TCRdb's copy carries only in-frame clones and drops some. The data hold 200,000 to 250,000 clones, with 88% observed a single time. The material sequenced was peripheral blood, taken in a trial of Ad26.COV2.S vaccine versus placebo. Receptors were obtained from a person between 18 and 65 years old who received the Ad26.COV2.S COVID-19 vaccine or a placebo. CDR3s include the opening cysteine and the closing phenylalanine or tryptophan. A D gene is named only where the DNA matches it firmly. Expanded clones are given a class, and other clones once, few, many or no size at all.

clone_size: once; v_call: TRBV5-1; d_call: .; j_call: TRBJ2-3; cdr3_length: 15; cdr3_nt: TGCGCCAGCAGCTTGGGGCCGCCGGGCACAGATACGCAGTATTTT; cdr3_aa: CASSLGPPGTDTQYF
clone_size: .; v_call: TRBV2; d_call: TRBD1; j_call: TRBJ1-2; cdr3_length: 13; cdr3_nt: TGTGCCAAAGGCGACAGGGTTGACTATGGCTACACCTTC; cdr3_aa: CAKGDRVDYGYTF
clone_size: .; v_call: TRBV29-1; d_call: .; j_call: TRBJ2-7; cdr3_length: 13; cdr3_nt: TGCAGCGTCCGCATGGGAGGGGGCTACGAGCAGTACTTC; cdr3_aa: CSVRMGGGYEQYF
clone_size: once; v_call: TRBV7-2; d_call: TRBD1; j_call: TRBJ2-3; cdr3_length: 15; cdr3_nt: TGTGCCAGCAGACCGGACAGGGGCCGTTCGGACACGCAGTATTTT; cdr3_aa: CASRPDRGRSDTQYF
clone_size: once; v_call: TRBV6-5; d_call: .; j_call: TRBJ1-5; cdr3_length: 13; cdr3_nt: TGTGCCAGCAGCCCGGAGGGGCGTCAGCCCCAGCATTTT; cdr3_aa: CASSPEGRQPQHF
clone_size: .; v_call: TRBV27; d_call: .; j_call: TRBJ1-5; cdr3_length: 15; cdr3_nt: TGTGCCAGCAGTTTTATAGGTTTTGAAAATCAGCCCCAGCATTTT; cdr3_aa: CASSFIGFENQPQHF
clone_size: few; v_call: TRBV3-1/TRBV3-2; d_call: .; j_call: TRBJ1-1; cdr3_length: 14; cdr3_nt: TGTGCCAGCAGCCAAGCCGGTGGGGCCACTGAAGCTTTCTTT; cdr3_aa: CASSQAGGATEAFF
clone_size: .; v_call: TRBV10-3; d_call: .; j_call: TRBJ2-7; cdr3_length: 12; cdr3_nt: TGTGCCATCAGTGGACTAGATGGCGAGCAGTACTTC; cdr3_aa: CAISGLDGEQYF
clone_size: .; v_call: TRBV11-2; d_call: .; j_call: TRBJ2-7; cdr3_length: 14; cdr3_nt: TGTGCCAGCAGCCCCCGGGGTAGCTCCTACGAGCAGTACTTC; cdr3_aa: CASSPRGSSYEQYF
clone_size: .; v_call: TRBV18; d_call: .; j_call: TRBJ1-5; cdr3_length: 13; cdr3_nt: TGTGCCAGCTCACCGGAGCCGGCCGGGCCCCAGCATTTT; cdr3_aa: CASSPEPAGPQHF
clone_size: .; v_call: TRBV5-3; d_call: TRBD1; j_call: TRBJ2-4; cdr3_length: 15; cdr3_nt: TGTGCCAGAAGACAACAGGGGCGAGCCAAAAACATTCAGTACTTC; cdr3_aa: CARRQQGRAKNIQYF
clone_size: once; v_call: TRBV18; d_call: .; j_call: TRBJ2-7; cdr3_length: 12; cdr3_nt: TGTGCCAGCTCACCTAGCTCCTACGAGCAGTACTTC; cdr3_aa: CASSPSSYEQYF
clone_size: .; v_call: TRBV11-2; d_call: .; j_call: TRBJ2-7; cdr3_length: 15; cdr3_nt: TGTGCCAGCAGCCGAGGGGACCCGAGCTCCTACGAGCAGTACTTC; cdr3_aa: CASSRGDPSSYEQYF
clone_size: .; v_call: TRBV11-1; d_call: .; j_call: TRBJ1-1; cdr3_length: 13; cdr3_nt: TGTGCCAGCAGCTCTTCCTTGAACACTGAAGCTTTCTTT; cdr3_aa: CASSSSLNTEAFF
clone_size: .; v_call: TRBV2; d_call: .; j_call: TRBJ1-5; cdr3_length: 16; cdr3_nt: TGTGCCAGCAGTGAAGGGGGGAGGCGACCCAATCAGCCCCAGCATTTT; cdr3_aa: CASSEGGRRPNQPQHF
clone_size: once; v_call: TRBV6-5; d_call: TRBD1; j_call: TRBJ2-7; cdr3_length: 14; cdr3_nt: TGTGCCAGCAGCTCGGGACAGGGGGCCTACGAGCAGTACTTC; cdr3_aa: CASSSGQGAYEQYF
clone_size: .; v_call: TRBV27; d_call: .; j_call: TRBJ1-2; cdr3_length: 13; cdr3_nt: TGTGCCAGCAGTTTTCTAGAGTGGTATGGCTACACCTTC; cdr3_aa: CASSFLEWYGYTF
clone_size: .; v_call: TRBV5-4; d_call: TRBD2; j_call: TRBJ2-3; cdr3_length: 14; cdr3_nt: TGTGCCAGCAGCTTGAGCGGGGGGGAGGATACGCAGTATTTT; cdr3_aa: CASSLSGGEDTQYF
clone_size: .; v_call: TRBV25-1; d_call: .; j_call: TRBJ2-5; cdr3_length: 16; cdr3_nt: TGTGCCAGCAGGGAAAACGCAGTAGGGGTAAAAGAGACCCAGTACTTC; cdr3_aa: CASRENAVGVKETQYF
clone_size: once; v_call: TRBV2; d_call: TRBD1; j_call: TRBJ2-7; cdr3_length: 15; cdr3_nt: TGTGCCAGCAGAAGGACCGGGACAGGGAGCCACGAGCAGTACTTC; cdr3_aa: CASRRTGTGSHEQYF
clone_size: .; v_call: TRBV29-1; d_call: .; j_call: TRBJ1-5; cdr3_length: 12; cdr3_nt: TGCAGCGTTCGCCAGGGTAATCAGCCCCAGCATTTT; cdr3_aa: CSVRQGNQPQHF
clone_size: .; v_call: TRBV5-1; d_call: .; j_call: TRBJ2-7; cdr3_length: 14; cdr3_nt: TGCGCCAGCAGCGGGACCGGGACCGACTACGAGCAGTACTTC; cdr3_aa: CASSGTGTDYEQYF
clone_size: .; v_call: TRBV21-1; d_call: .; j_call: TRBJ2-1; cdr3_length: 13; cdr3_nt: TGTGCCAGCAGCAACAGGAGACCGAATGAGCAGTTCTTC; cdr3_aa: CASSNRRPNEQFF
clone_size: .; v_call: TRBV5-1; d_call: .; j_call: TRBJ2-3; cdr3_length: 17; cdr3_nt: TGCGCCAGCAGCCGGGACGGGGGAGCGAGTAGCACAGATACGCAGTATTTT; cdr3_aa: CASSRDGGASSTDTQYF
clone_size: .; v_call: TRBV5-3; d_call: .; j_call: TRBJ1-5; cdr3_length: 15; cdr3_nt: TGTGCCAGAATTTGTGTCAGGGCCAACAATCAGCCCCAGCATTTT; cdr3_aa: CARICVRANNQPQHF
clone_size: .; v_call: TRBV27; d_call: TRBD2; j_call: TRBJ2-2; cdr3_length: 19; cdr3_nt: TGTGCCAGCAGTTTATGGGGACTAGCGGGGTATCGCGACACCGGGGAGCTGTTTTTT; cdr3_aa: CASSLWGLAGYRDTGELFF
clone_size: .; v_call: TRBV27; d_call: .; j_call: TRBJ2-7; cdr3_length: 12; cdr3_nt: TGTGCCAGCAAGGGGCCCAACTACGAGCAGTACTTC; cdr3_aa: CASKGPNYEQYF
clone_size: once; v_call: TRBV6-5; d_call: .; j_call: TRBJ2-5; cdr3_length: 11; cdr3_nt: TGTGCCAGCAGAGTGGCAGAGACCCAGTACTTC; cdr3_aa: CASRVAETQYF
clone_size: .; v_call: TRBV5-1; d_call: .; j_call: TRBJ1-2; cdr3_length: 15; cdr3_nt: TGCGCCAGCAGCTTTGTGGGGTCCGCTAACTATGGCTACACCTTC; cdr3_aa: CASSFVGSANYGYTF
clone_size: once; v_call: TRBV6-5; d_call: .; j_call: TRBJ1-5; cdr3_length: 15; cdr3_nt: TGTGCCAGCACGGGGGGGGCCATGGTAAATCAGCCCCAGCATTTT; cdr3_aa: CASTGGAMVNQPQHF
clone_size: .; v_call: TRBV27; d_call: TRBD1; j_call: TRBJ2-2; cdr3_length: 17; cdr3_nt: TGTGCCAGCAGTTTTTACCCAGGGACAGATCCCACCGGGGAGCTGTTTTTT; cdr3_aa: CASSFYPGTDPTGELFF
clone_size: .; v_call: TRBV10-3; d_call: .; j_call: TRBJ2-7; cdr3_length: 13; cdr3_nt: TGTGCCATCAGCGGACAGACAAACTACGAGCAGTACTTC; cdr3_aa: CAISGQTNYEQYF
clone_size: many; v_call: TRBV28; d_call: .; j_call: TRBJ2-7; cdr3_length: 14; cdr3_nt: TGTGCCAGCAGTTCCGGGTTTAGCTCCTACGAGCAGTACTTC; cdr3_aa: CASSSGFSSYEQYF
clone_size: .; v_call: TRBV9; d_call: TRBD2; j_call: TRBJ2-3; cdr3_length: 15; cdr3_nt: TGTGCCAGCAGCGTAGATCAGCGGGGCGGGGATACGCAGTATTTT; cdr3_aa: CASSVDQRGGDTQYF
clone_size: .; v_call: TRBV5-1; d_call: TRBD2; j_call: TRBJ2-1; cdr3_length: 16; cdr3_nt: TGCGCCAGCAGCTTGGCCATGGGCGCGGGAGTTTATGAGCAGTTCTTC; cdr3_aa: CASSLAMGAGVYEQFF
clone_size: .; v_call: TRBV7-2; d_call: .; j_call: TRBJ1-2; cdr3_length: 14; cdr3_nt: TGTGCCAGCAGCTTAGTGGCAGATGACTATGGCTACACCTTC; cdr3_aa: CASSLVADDYGYTF
clone_size: once; v_call: TRBV29-1; d_call: .; j_call: TRBJ1-1; cdr3_length: 10; cdr3_nt: TGCAGCGTTGACGGCAGGGAAGCTTTCTTT; cdr3_aa: CSVDGREAFF
clone_size: .; v_call: TRBV6-5; d_call: TRBD2; j_call: TRBJ2-2; cdr3_length: 15; cdr3_nt: TGTGCCAGCCGCTCGGGGGGGTACGCCACCGGGGAGCTGTTTTTT; cdr3_aa: CASRSGGYATGELFF
clone_size: .; v_call: TRBV6-6; d_call: .; j_call: TRBJ1-1; cdr3_length: 16; cdr3_nt: TGTGCCAGCAGTCCCCAGGCGGGGGGGATGGGCACTGAAGCTTTCTTT; cdr3_aa: CASSPQAGGMGTEAFF
clone_size: .; v_call: TRBV5-4; d_call: .; j_call: TRBJ2-3; cdr3_length: 13; cdr3_nt: TGTGCCAGCAGCTTGCGAGGCACAGATACGCAGTATTTT; cdr3_aa: CASSLRGTDTQYF
clone_size: .; v_call: TRBV27; d_call: TRBD1; j_call: TRBJ2-7; cdr3_length: 15; cdr3_nt: TGTGCCAGCAGTCACCGGGACAGGCGGGACTACGAGCAGTACTTC; cdr3_aa: CASSHRDRRDYEQYF
clone_size: .; v_call: TRBV30; d_call: .; j_call: TRBJ1-1; cdr3_length: 15; cdr3_nt: TGTGCCTGGAGTGTAGGAGGGGCGATGAACACTGAAGCTTTCTTT; cdr3_aa: CAWSVGGAMNTEAFF
clone_size: .; v_call: TRBV3-1/TRBV3-2; d_call: TRBD1; j_call: TRBJ1-5; cdr3_length: 15; cdr3_nt: TGTGCCAGCAGCCAAGACCACAGGGGCAGTCAGCCCCAGCATTTT; cdr3_aa: CASSQDHRGSQPQHF
clone_size: .; v_call: TRBV9; d_call: .; j_call: TRBJ1-2; cdr3_length: 13; cdr3_nt: TGTGCCAGCAGCGTAAGGGTGGGGAATGGCTACACCTTC; cdr3_aa: CASSVRVGNGYTF
clone_size: .; v_call: TRBV19; d_call: TRBD1; j_call: TRBJ1-1; cdr3_length: 16; cdr3_nt: TGTGCCAGTAGTACGGACAGGAAACGATCGGACACTGAAGCTTTCTTT; cdr3_aa: CASSTDRKRSDTEAFF
clone_size: .; v_call: TRBV19; d_call: TRBD1; j_call: TRBJ2-3; cdr3_length: 16; cdr3_nt: TGTGCCAGTAGTCCCCGACAGGGACGAGGCACAGATACGCAGTATTTT; cdr3_aa: CASSPRQGRGTDTQYF
clone_size: .; v_call: TRBV14; d_call: .; j_call: TRBJ1-3; cdr3_length: 14; cdr3_nt: TGTGCCAGCAGCCAAGACCTCTCTGGAAACACCATATATTTT; cdr3_aa: CASSQDLSGNTIYF
clone_size: .; v_call: TRBV5-1; d_call: .; j_call: TRBJ2-7; cdr3_length: 16; cdr3_nt: TGCGCCAGCAGCTTGAAAGAGGGTCAAACCTCCTACGAGCAGTACTTC; cdr3_aa: CASSLKEGQTSYEQYF
clone_size: .; v_call: TRBV7-2; d_call: TRBD2; j_call: TRBJ2-3; cdr3_length: 15; cdr3_nt: TGTGCCAGCAGCTTATCGCGGGGGGGCACAGATACGCAGTATTTT; cdr3_aa: CASSLSRGGTDTQYF
clone_size: .; v_call: TRBV7-2; d_call: TRBD2; j_call: TRBJ2-5; cdr3_length: 17; cdr3_nt: TGTGCCAGCAGCTTAACCACTAGCGGGGGAGACCAAGAGACCCAGTACTTC; cdr3_aa: CASSLTTSGGDQETQYF
clone_size: once; v_call: TRBV7-3; d_call: .; j_call: TRBJ2-5; cdr3_length: 11; cdr3_nt: TGTGCCAGCAGCGACCAAGAGACCCAGTACTTC; cdr3_aa: CASSDQETQYF
clone_size: once; v_call: TRBV9; d_call: TRBD2; j_call: TRBJ2-5; cdr3_length: 15; cdr3_nt: TGTGCCAGCAGCGTAGCTACTAGCGGGGGAGAGACCCAGTACTTC; cdr3_aa: CASSVATSGGETQYF
clone_size: once; v_call: TRBV6-2/TRBV6-3; d_call: TRBD2; j_call: TRBJ2-7; cdr3_length: 20; cdr3_nt: TGTGCCAGCAGTTTCTCCCCGGATGGGCTAGCGGGGCTCCGCTCCTACGAGCAGTACTTC; cdr3_aa: CASSFSPDGLAGLRSYEQYF
clone_size: .; v_call: TRBV6-5; d_call: .; j_call: TRBJ2-7; cdr3_length: 14; cdr3_nt: TGTGCCAGCAGTTACAGGCAGAGCTCCTACGAGCAGTACTTC; cdr3_aa: CASSYRQSSYEQYF
clone_size: .; v_call: TRBV5-1; d_call: .; j_call: TRBJ2-7; cdr3_length: 16; cdr3_nt: TGCGCCAGCTCCCTCGGAGGGGGGGGCTCCTCCTACGAGCAGTACTTC; cdr3_aa: CASSLGGGGSSYEQYF
clone_size: .; v_call: TRBV2; d_call: TRBD1; j_call: TRBJ1-4; cdr3_length: 14; cdr3_nt: TGTGCCAGCAGGGGGGGACAGGGGAAGGAAAAACTGTTTTTT; cdr3_aa: CASRGGQGKEKLFF
clone_size: .; v_call: TRBV6-5; d_call: .; j_call: TRBJ1-2; cdr3_length: 12; cdr3_nt: TGTGCCAGCAGTCACGGGCTTGGGGGCTACACCTTC; cdr3_aa: CASSHGLGGYTF